A single sample is the source of the 8 T cell receptor beta chains below, sequenced in a study (dated by TCRdb to the mid-2010s). Library preparation employed 5' RACE. Sequencing used an Illumina MiSeq. TCRdb applied fastp at Q25 and MiXCR to the public reads, then kept only in-frame beta chains. Every entry covers one CDR3 protein and lists the most common genes and DNA from its rows. This sample is represented by more than 45,000 distinct CDR3 sequences; 28% of them were singletons. The ten most abundant clones make up more than 3% of the sample. Sequenced material: tumor-infiltrating memory CD4+ T cells sorted from the breast tumor. The meaning of the sample's cell subset or site label: memory CD4+ T cells, CD4+CD45RO+CD25-. The receptors stem from a female donor with breast cancer.

A few counts support this clonotype. The chain carries TRBV5-1 and TRBJ2-1; 8 bases fit TRBD2. Germline values: CDR1 SGHRS, CDR2 YFSETQ. V gave up 0 bases and J gave up 4 bases; unmatched junction bases: 6. This CDR3 region has 16 residues. This CDR3 is CASSLDKASGYNEQFF. DNA of the CDR3: TGCGCCAGCAGCTTGGACAAGGCTAGCGGGTACAATGAGCAGTTCTTC.

This rearrangement joins TRBV6-1 to TRBJ2-7, with 7 bases matching TRBD1. The ends lost 10 bases at V and 4 bases at J; junction bases unmatched: 10. CDR1 and CDR2 (germline): MNHNS, SASEGT. The CDR3 sequence is 13 residues long. CDR3 sequence reads: CATAGGQGYEQYF. The CDR3 nucleotides read TGTGCCACAGCAGGGGGTCAGGGATACGAGCAGTACTTC.

J is TRBJ2-1 and V is TRBV2, with 7 bases matching TRBD1. V lost 10 bases, J lost 6 bases, and 12 bases stayed unmatched. CDR1 is SNHLY and CDR2 is FYNNEI in the germline V gene. The CDR3 runs 14 residues. CDR3 sequence (DNA): TGTGCCACCAATCCCGGGACAGCTTCCAATGAGCAGTTCTTC. It encodes CATNPGTASNEQFF.

The gene calls are TRBV20-1 and TRBJ1-4; perhaps TRBD1 as D (6 bases). The CDR3 is 13 amino acids. Germline V CDR1 and CDR2: DFQATT, SNEGSKA (reference sequence). V lost 2 bases and J lost 3, with 7 bases in between. The CDR3 DNA is TGCAGTGCTAGAAGGACAGCTAATGAAAAACTGTTTTTT. Translating gives CSARRTANEKLFF.

This clonotype was seen a handful of times. J is TRBJ2-4 and V is TRBV7-2; 7 nucleotides align to TRBD1. The CDR3 has 16 residues. The germline gives CDR1 SGHTA, CDR2 FQGNSA. V lost 1 base to trimming and J lost 0 bases; unmatched junction nucleotides: 3. The CDR3 spells CASSLGTGLAKNIQYF. In nucleotides, the CDR3 is TGTGCCAGCAGCTTAGGGACAGGACTAGCCAAAAACATTCAGTACTTC.

V is TRBV9 and J is TRBJ1-5; D is uncertain. Trimming cost V 4 bases and J 2 bases, with 10 bases left between them. The V gene's germline CDR1 is SGDLS and CDR2 YYNGEE. The CDR3 loop spans 14 amino acids. This CDR3 is CASSTGQGNQPQHF. DNA of the CDR3: TGTGCCAGCAGCACTGGGCAGGGCAATCAGCCCCAGCATTTT. Looking up the rest from reference TRBV9 and TRBJ1-5 gives the full variable domain: DSGVTQTPKHLITATGQRVTLRCSPRSGDLSVYWYQQSLDQGLQFLIQYYNGEERAKGNILERFSAQQFPDLHSELNLSSLELGDSALYFCASSTGQGNQPQHFGDGTRLSIL.

This clonotype was counted between two and nine times. This chain connects TRBV29-1 to TRBJ1-3; weak D call: TRBD1 (6 bases). V was cut by 5 bases and J by 4 bases, with 15 bases left in between. CDR1 is SQVTM and CDR2 is ANQGSEA in the germline V gene. The CDR3 runs to 14 residues. CDR3 amino acids: CSVRRGIGGNTIYF. In nucleotides, the CDR3 is TGCAGCGTTAGAAGGGGGATAGGCGGAAACACCATATATTTT.

This clonotype was seen a few times. The gene calls are TRBV7-8 and TRBJ2-7, with unresolved D. This CDR3 has 11 residues. Trimming removed 5 bases from V and 5 bases from J, with 7 bases in between. Germline CDR1 reads SGHVS; CDR2 reads FQNEAQ. DNA for the CDR3: TGTGCCAGCAGCCCCATGGACGAGCAGTACTTC. Amino acid sequence: CASSPMDEQYF.